These 21 T cell receptor beta chains originate from one sample sequenced in a study of blood T cell repertoires in COVID-19. Sequencing used immunoSEQ multiplex PCR; TCRdb keeps in-frame clones, though not all of them. The sample shows about 180,000 clones, 86% of them seen only once. The specimen sequenced was peripheral blood. The receptors here all came from a woman aged 25 to 39 with active or convalescent COVID-19.

This rearrangement joins TRBV18 to TRBJ1-2; the D gene is possibly TRBD1 (5 bases). Trimming shortened V by 5 bases and J by 0 bases, and 10 bases separated the two germline ends. In germline, CDR1 is KGHSH, CDR2 LQKENI. The CDR3 has 14 amino acids. The CDR3 bases are TGTGCCAGCTCATCGACAGCGACTAACTATGGCTACACCTTC. It is translated as CASSSTATNYGYTF.

The chain employs TRBV24-1 and TRBJ1-5; tentatively, D is TRBD1 (5 bases). Trimming shortened V by 3 bases and J by 4 bases, and 9 bases separated the two germline ends. Per germline, CDR1 KGHDR and CDR2 SFDVKD. This CDR3 has 14 residues. Written as DNA, the CDR3 is TGTGCCACCAGTGATCCACGACAGAATCAGCCCCAGCATTTT. This translates into CATSDPRQNQPQHF.

The chain has TRBV5-1 and TRBJ2-5, with TRBD2 matching 14 bases. The trim removed 0 bases at V and 3 bases at J, leaving 4 bases unmatched. In germline, CDR1 is SGHRS, CDR2 YFSETQ. This CDR3 comprises 17 residues. CDR3 sequence reads: CASSLGWTSGRKETQYF. Written as DNA, the CDR3 is TGCGCCAGCAGCTTGGGCTGGACTAGCGGGAGGAAAGAGACCCAGTACTTC.

The chain has TRBV2 and TRBJ1-2; D perhaps matches TRBD1 (5 bases). V lost 7 bases to trimming and J lost 5 bases, with 5 bases between them. The germline gives CDR1 SNHLY, CDR2 FYNNEI. This CDR3 has 10 amino acids. DNA of the CDR3: TGTGCCAGCAAGGGGTATGGCTACACCTTC. Amino acid sequence: CASKGYGYTF. The variable domain in full, completed from reference TRBV2 and TRBJ1-2, reads EPEVTQTPSHQVTQMGQEVILRCVPISNHLYFYWYRQILGQKVEFLVSFYNNEISEKSEIFDDQFSVERPDGSNFTLKIRSTKLEDSAMYFCASKGYGYTFGSGTRLTVV.

The rearrangement joins TRBV15 to TRBJ1-1, with a possible D match to TRBD1 (5 bases). The germline CDR1 and CDR2 sequences are LNHNV and YYDKDF (reference sequence). Trimming took 0 bases from V and 1 from J, leaving 6 bases between them. CDR3 size: 14 residues. The CDR3 loop is CATSRDGANTEAFF. The CDR3 DNA reads as TGTGCCACCAGCAGAGATGGGGCGAACACTGAAGCTTTCTTT.

This clone appeared once. The V gene is TRBV30, the J gene TRBJ1-1; no reliable D call. The V and J ends lost 2 bases and 0 bases respectively, with 4 bases between them. The CDR3 is 12 amino acids. Germline assignment: CDR1 GTSNPN and CDR2 SVGIG (reference sequence). The CDR3 protein is CAWSSMNTEAFF. The CDR3 bases are TGTGCCTGGAGTTCAATGAACACTGAAGCTTTCTTT.

This rearrangement joins TRBV6-4 to TRBJ2-1, with TRBD1 as a possible D gene (5 bases). CDR1 and CDR2 from the germline V gene are MRHNA and SNTAGT. The CDR3 totals 13 residues. The ends were cut back, 3 bases at V and 12 bases at J, with 15 bases in the middle. The CDR3 DNA sequence: TGTGCCAGCAGTGAGGGGCCAGACTTTCGGCAGTTCTTC. Its protein is CASSEGPDFRQFF.

In the case of this clone: The missing conserved phenylalanine or tryptophan at the end of this CDR3 makes a read error likely. The DNA is omitted, as the CDR3 cannot be located on it reliably, and the CDR3 follows TCRdb's listing. The chain couples TRBV28 to TRBJ2-7; the D segment call TRBD2 is taken from the table without a DNA check. Counting both end residues, the CDR3 totals 13 amino acids. Germline V CDR1 and CDR2: MDHEN, SYDVKM. The CDR3 protein is CASSAGTRALKGL.

CDR3 coding DNA: TGTGCCAGTAGGTACCGCGAGGGTGCTGAAGCTTTCTTT. This sequence encodes CASRYREGAEAFF. The chain is built from TRBV19 and TRBJ1-1; D call uncertain. Germline values: CDR1 LNHDA, CDR2 SQIVND (reference sequence). Trimming stripped 6 bases from V and 6 bases from J, with 14 bases between. The CDR3 covers 13 residues.

The CDR3 DNA is TGTGCCACCAGCAGAGGGGCCCAAGAGACCCAGTACTTC. Translation: CATSRGAQETQYF. The chain employs TRBV15 and TRBJ2-5; no clear D gene. Per germline, CDR1 LNHNV and CDR2 YYDKDF (reference sequence). V lost 1 base to trimming and J lost 1 base, with 4 bases between them. The CDR3 covers 13 residues.

The gene calls are TRBV3-1 (or the pseudogene TRBV3-2) and TRBJ2-3; D possibly corresponds to TRBD1 (6 bases). Per germline, CDR1 LGHDT and CDR2 YNNKEL (reference sequence). CDR3 length: 14 amino acids. The germline V and J ends were trimmed by 7 bases and 2 bases, with 13 bases remaining between them. CDR3 residues: CASNHREFTDTQYF. DNA for the CDR3: TGTGCCAGCAACCACAGGGAATTCACAGATACGCAGTATTTT.

The J gene is TRBJ2-3, the V gene TRBV7-2; perhaps TRBD1 as D (5 bases). Germline V gene data show CDR1 as SGHTA and CDR2 as FQGNSA. The CDR3 consists of 14 residues. Trimming took off 5 bases at V and 2 bases at J, with 11 bases between the two ends. CDR3 DNA sequence: TGTGCCAGCAGCCAGGTTGGGGCCACAGATACGCAGTATTTT. Translating gives CASSQVGATDTQYF.

This clone appeared once. The rearrangement links TRBV5-8 to TRBJ1-2; D is undetermined. Germline lookup yields CDR1 SGHTS and CDR2 YDEGEE. The CDR3 spans 16 residues. V gave up 3 bases and J gave up 5 bases, with 20 bases separating them. CDR3 coding DNA: TGTGCCAGCAGCTATGGCCTCCATGTCGATCCATATGGCTACACCTTC. Translation gives CASSYGLHVDPYGYTF.

The J gene is TRBJ2-5, the V gene TRBV2; 7 positions agree with TRBD1. The CDR3 has 11 amino acids. V dropped 3 bases and J dropped 9; count of bases not matched to a gene: 1. Germline loops: CDR1 SNHLY, CDR2 FYNNEI. The CDR3 DNA reads as TGTGCCAGCAGTGAGCAGGGGGCCCAGTACTTC. Translated: CASSEQGAQYF.

The chain uses TRBV3-1 (or the pseudogene TRBV3-2) and TRBJ1-2; TRBD1 aligns across 11 bases. CDR3 length: 15 residues. CDR1 LGHDT and CDR2 YNNKEL come from the germline V gene (reference sequence). Trimming cost V 4 bases and J 2 bases; bases outside gene matches: 3. The CDR3 sequence is CASSLRTGGNYGYTF. The CDR3 DNA reads TGTGCCAGCAGCCTGAGGACAGGGGGCAACTATGGCTACACCTTC.

This clone came up a few times. This sample also contains other DNA sequences that code for the same CDR3. This chain uses TRBV30 with TRBJ1-5, with 11 bases aligning to TRBD1. Losses at the gene ends were 2 bases for V and 3 bases for J; bases not matched to a gene: 3. CDR3 length: 15 amino acids. The germline V gene has CDR1 GTSNPN and CDR2 SVGIG (reference sequence). CDR3 loop: CAWSRDRGSNQPQHF. CDR3 bases: TGTGCCTGGAGTAGGGACAGGGGGTCCAATCAGCCCCAGCATTTT.

The chain combines TRBV24-1 with TRBJ2-3, with 8 bases identical to TRBD1. V was clipped by 7 bases and J by 4 bases; unmatched bases: 6. Germline CDR1 is KGHDR and CDR2 is SFDVKD. CDR3 length equals 14 residues. This CDR3 is CATSLDRAPDTQYF. CDR3 DNA sequence: TGTGCCACCAGCTTGGACAGGGCGCCAGATACGCAGTATTTT.

The genes are TRBV3-1 (or the pseudogene TRBV3-2) and TRBJ1-5; 9 bases are a match to TRBD1. CDR1 and CDR2 from the germline V gene are LGHDT and YNNKEL (reference sequence). V lost 4 bases to trimming and J lost 4 bases; unmatched junction nucleotides: 8. This CDR3 comprises 16 residues. The CDR3: CASSPGQGRRNQPQHF. CDR3 sequence (DNA): TGTGCCAGCAGCCCGGGACAGGGCCGAAGAAATCAGCCCCAGCATTTT.

This chain uses TRBV9 with TRBJ2-7; D remains unclear. The germline V and J ends were trimmed by 0 bases and 3 bases, with 13 bases remaining between them. The CDR3 has 15 amino acids. CDR1 and CDR2 (germline): SGDLS, YYNGEE. CDR3 DNA: TGTGCCAGCAGCGTAGGAGGTGGAGTAGTCTACGAGCAGTACTTC. It encodes CASSVGGGVVYEQYF.

The CDR3 nucleotides read TGTGCCAGCAGGACCGCGGGGCGGCGCAATGAGCAGTTCTTC. Its translation is CASRTAGRRNEQFF. This chain links TRBV27 with TRBJ2-1, with a tentative D call TRBD2 (6 bases). Germline V gene lookup returns CDR1 MNHEY and CDR2 SMNVEV (reference sequence). Trimming pared 6 bases from V and 6 bases from J, leaving 15 bases between. The CDR3 runs to 14 residues.

The DNA for the CDR3 is TGTGCCACCAGCAGAGATCGGGGGGGCGGCTACGAGCAGTACTTC. Translated, it gives CATSRDRGGGYEQYF. V and J are TRBV15 and TRBJ2-7; 8 bases fit TRBD2. The trim removed 0 bases at V and 3 bases at J, leaving 4 bases unmatched. This CDR3 is built from 15 residues. Germline CDR1 LNHNV, CDR2 YYDKDF (reference sequence).